These T cell receptor beta chains were read from a single sample in a study of blood T cell repertoires in COVID-19. Produced via immunoSEQ multiplex PCR; TCRdb's table is partial and in-frame only. The sample lists about 140,000 clones; roughly nine tenths were seen once. Source material: peripheral blood. The receptors shown here come from a human donor with COVID-19, enrolled during active disease. The donor label of this sample is uncertain. The CDR3 runs from the conserved cysteine through the conserved F or W. Fields, in order: CDR3 length, clone size, V gene, J gene, D gene, CDR3 protein, CDR3 DNA. D genes are given only for firm matches. Some rows mark clone size as missing; the rest say once, few, many or name a class of expanded clone.

14,NA,TRBV12-5,TRBJ2-3,TRBD2,CASGAGREVDTQYF,TGTGCTAGTGGTGCCGGGCGGGAGGTAGATACGCAGTATTTT
13,once,TRBV5-4,TRBJ2-1,NA,CASSRDLGNEQFF,TGTGCCAGCAGCCGGGACTTAGGCAATGAGCAGTTCTTC
14,NA,TRBV9,TRBJ1-1,NA,CASSVEPGLTEAFF,TGTGCCAGCAGCGTTGAACCAGGGTTGACTGAAGCTTTCTTT
14,NA,TRBV2,TRBJ2-7,TRBD1,CASSPQGEPYEQYF,TGTGCCAGCAGCCCCCAGGGGGAGCCCTACGAGCAGTACTTC
19,NA,TRBV7-6,TRBJ1-4,TRBD1,CASSLRQRGQASKNEKLFF,TGTGCCAGCAGCTTGCGGCAGAGGGGACAGGCCTCAAAAAATGAAAAACTGTTTTTT
15,NA,TRBV6-5,TRBJ2-3,TRBD1,CASTTRGTETDTQYF,TGTGCCAGCACCACTAGGGGGACAGAGACAGATACGCAGTATTTT
17,NA,TRBV25-1,TRBJ2-2,NA,CASTPLKEGSNTGELFF,TGTGCCAGCACCCCCCTGAAGGAGGGGTCGAACACCGGGGAGCTGTTTTTT
16,NA,TRBV3-1/TRBV3-2,TRBJ1-6,NA,CASSQAGDSPVPPLHF,TGTGCCAGCAGCCAAGCAGGTGACAGCCCGGTTCCACCCCTCCACTTT
15,NA,TRBV19,TRBJ1-6,TRBD1,CASTSGGQGSSPLHF,TGTGCCAGTACCTCCGGGGGACAGGGTTCTTCACCCCTCCACTTT
11,NA,TRBV9,TRBJ2-2,NA,CASKGAGELFF,TGTGCCAGCAAGGGGGCCGGGGAGCTGTTTTTT
17,NA,TRBV4-1,TRBJ1-6,TRBD1,CASSQSTGDTRPSPLHF,TGCGCCAGCAGCCAGTCAACAGGGGATACCCGTCCTTCACCCCTCCACTTT
14,NA,TRBV6-5,TRBJ1-1,TRBD1,CASGPQGAYTEAFF,TGTGCCAGCGGGCCACAGGGGGCGTACACTGAAGCTTTCTTT
15,NA,TRBV13,TRBJ2-5,NA,CASSLKQAYQETQYF,TGTGCCAGCAGCTTAAAACAGGCCTACCAAGAGACCCAGTACTTC
19,NA,TRBV6-2/TRBV6-3,TRBJ1-1,TRBD1,CASSYSVFRRTGTVTEAFF,TGTGCCAGCAGTTACTCGGTATTTCGAAGGACAGGAACGGTCACTGAAGCTTTCTTT
12,NA,TRBV29-1,TRBJ1-2,TRBD1,CSVTNRGSGYTF,TGCAGCGTTACCAACAGGGGTTCCGGCTACACCTTC
11,NA,TRBV4-1,TRBJ1-2,NA,CASSQSLGYTF,TGCGCCAGCAGCCAGTCCCTAGGCTACACCTTC
14,NA,TRBV20-1,TRBJ1-1,NA,CSASGAPLNTEAFF,TGCAGTGCTAGTGGCGCACCTCTAAACACTGAAGCTTTCTTT
14,NA,TRBV29-1,TRBJ1-2,TRBD1,CSGRDSEAVGGYTF,TGCAGCGGAAGGGACAGCGAGGCCGTCGGCGGCTACACCTTC
15,NA,TRBV5-1,TRBJ2-7,NA,CASSLVSGVVYEQYF,TGCGCCAGCAGCTTGGTTTCAGGGGTGGTCTACGAGCAGTACTTC
12,few,TRBV29-1,TRBJ1-4,NA,CSVGQTNEKLFF,TGCAGCGTTGGACAGACAAATGAAAAACTGTTTTTT
14,NA,TRBV5-4,TRBJ2-7,TRBD1,CASSPGQGRNEQYF,TGTGCCAGCAGCCCGGGACAGGGTAGGAACGAGCAGTACTTC
15,NA,TRBV6-5,TRBJ1-2,NA,CASSPGDWGNYGYTF,TGTGCCAGCAGTCCCGGGGACTGGGGTAACTATGGCTACACCTTC
18,NA,TRBV7-9,TRBJ2-6,NA,CASSLALDSLSGANVLTF,TGTGCCAGCAGCTTAGCACTGGACAGCCTCTCTGGGGCCAACGTCCTGACTTTC
13,NA,TRBV2,TRBJ2-1,TRBD2,CASSTSGNNEQFF,TGTGCCAGCAGCACTAGCGGTAACAATGAGCAGTTCTTC
12,NA,TRBV29-1,TRBJ2-5,TRBD1,CSVQGAGETQYF,TGCAGCGTTCAGGGGGCGGGGGAGACCCAGTACTTC
15,once,TRBV18,TRBJ1-6,NA,CASSPMSSYNSPLHF,TGTGCCAGCTCACCTATGAGCTCCTATAATTCACCCCTCCACTTT
14,NA,TRBV11-3,TRBJ2-5,NA,CASSSEGPLETQYF,TGTGCCAGCAGCTCTGAGGGTCCTCTAGAGACCCAGTACTTC
15,NA,TRBV9,TRBJ2-1,TRBD1,CASSPRTGSRSEQFF,TGTGCCAGCAGCCCTCGGACAGGGTCTAGGAGTGAGCAGTTCTTC
17,NA,TRBV18,TRBJ1-5,NA,CASSPFGGAGSNQPQHF,TGTGCCAGCTCACCATTTGGGGGGGCTGGGAGCAATCAGCCCCAGCATTTT
16,NA,TRBV5-1,TRBJ2-3,TRBD2,CASSLNAGVGTDTQYF,TGCGCCAGCAGCTTGAATGCGGGAGTAGGCACAGATACGCAGTATTTT
19,NA,TRBV7-9,TRBJ2-1,TRBD2,CASSLGSLAGAHFNNEQFF,TGTGCCAGCAGCTTAGGGTCTCTAGCGGGGGCCCATTTCAACAATGAGCAGTTCTTC
14,NA,TRBV20-1,TRBJ1-2,TRBD1,CSASGSGGRHGYTF,TGCAGTGCTAGTGGTTCAGGGGGGCGACATGGCTACACCTTC
17,NA,TRBV27,TRBJ2-3,NA,CASSLSRQGSMADTQYF,TGTGCCAGCAGTTTATCGAGGCAGGGGTCTATGGCAGATACGCAGTATTTT
13,NA,TRBV19,TRBJ1-1,NA,CASSMLRNTEAFF,TGTGCCAGTAGTATGCTTAGGAACACTGAAGCTTTCTTT
15,NA,TRBV11-3,TRBJ1-3,TRBD1,CASSLTGVTGNTIYF,TGTGCCAGCAGCCTGACAGGGGTAACTGGAAACACCATATATTTT
14,NA,TRBV2,TRBJ1-2,TRBD1,CASSAQGAEYGYTF,TGTGCCAGCAGTGCCCAGGGGGCAGAGTATGGCTACACCTTC
15,NA,TRBV3-1/TRBV3-2,TRBJ2-7,TRBD2,CASSQDSTSGNEQYF,TGTGCCAGCAGCCAAGATTCGACTAGCGGGAACGAGCAGTACTTC
15,NA,TRBV5-1,TRBJ1-1,NA,CASSPRAHRDTEAFF,TGCGCCAGCAGCCCGAGGGCGCACCGAGACACTGAAGCTTTCTTT
14,NA,TRBV6-5,TRBJ1-5,NA,CASSPGESNQPQHF,TGTGCCAGCAGCCCCGGGGAGTCCAATCAGCCCCAGCATTTT
12,NA,TRBV6-5,TRBJ1-1,TRBD1,CASSYSRGQAFF,TGTGCCAGCAGTTACTCGAGGGGGCAAGCTTTCTTT
13,NA,TRBV5-6,TRBJ1-1,NA,CASSADQGTEAFF,TGTGCCAGCAGCGCCGACCAGGGGACTGAAGCTTTCTTT
17,NA,TRBV5-4,TRBJ2-2,TRBD2,CASSLALSGSLPGELFF,TGTGCCAGCAGCTTGGCGCTTAGCGGGAGCTTGCCCGGGGAGCTGTTTTTT
15,NA,TRBV20-1,TRBJ1-4,TRBD1,CSASLRDRGDEKLFF,TGCAGTGCTAGTTTGAGGGACAGGGGGGACGAAAAACTGTTTTTT
13,NA,TRBV5-1,TRBJ2-2,NA,CASSLSGDGELFF,TGCGCCAGCAGCTTGTCAGGGGACGGGGAGCTGTTTTTT
13,NA,TRBV12-3/TRBV12-4,TRBJ1-2,NA,CASSSTAPSGYTF,TGTGCCAGCAGTTCCACAGCCCCCTCGGGCTACACCTTC
13,NA,TRBV5-1,TRBJ1-5,NA,CASSLDSDQPQHF,TGCGCCAGCAGCTTGGATTCTGATCAGCCCCAGCATTTT
15,NA,TRBV10-3,TRBJ2-3,TRBD1,CAISSTGGFTDTQYF,TGTGCCATCTCGAGTACAGGGGGCTTTACAGATACGCAGTATTTT
13,NA,TRBV2,TRBJ2-7,NA,CASSAPEINEQYF,TGTGCCAGCAGTGCTCCGGAGATAAACGAGCAGTACTTC
13,NA,TRBV10-3,TRBJ1-1,NA,CAISPRRGTEAFF,TGTGCCATCAGTCCTCGTAGGGGCACTGAAGCTTTCTTT
15,NA,TRBV11-3,TRBJ1-2,TRBD1,CASSYRQGPNYGYTF,TGTGCCAGCAGCTACCGACAGGGTCCTAACTATGGCTACACCTTC
16,NA,TRBV3-1/TRBV3-2,TRBJ2-5,TRBD2,CASSQVQRGDQETQYF,TGTGCCAGCAGCCAAGTCCAGCGGGGGGACCAAGAGACCCAGTACTTC
16,once,TRBV18,TRBJ1-3,NA,CASSPNFRGFGNTIYF,TGTGCCAGCTCACCTAACTTCAGGGGTTTTGGAAACACCATATATTTT
15,NA,TRBV6-1,TRBJ2-3,NA,CASSEAGLSTDTQYF,TGTGCCAGCAGTGAAGCGGGGCTGAGCACAGATACGCAGTATTTT